This T cell receptor (beta chain) comes out of a study of T cells in Graves' hyperthyroidism and ophthalmopathy. Comment on this clonotype: This could be a read error, since a much larger clone is one nucleotide away.

Authors of the study amplified TCR beta CDR3 regions from RNA transcripts. A first-round RT-PCR of the TCR CDR3 used the HTBI primer set. From the multiplex PCR reads, TCRdb called clonotypes with MiXCR, one entry per CDR3 protein. Among a few hundred thousand distinct CDR3 sequences listed, about 43% were seen once. The length of the CDR3 is 14 residues. The germline V and J ends were trimmed by 3 bases and 0 bases, with 7 bases remaining between them. Germline V gives CDR1 SGHNT, CDR2 YYREEE (reference sequence). This receptor was identified in a woman between 18 and 30 years old with Graves' hyperthyroidism. The V gene is TRBV5-4, the J gene TRBJ1-3; D perhaps matches TRBD1 (5 bases). Sequences were obtained from peripheral blood or thyroid tissue (not recorded which). Written as DNA, the CDR3 is TGTGCCAGCAGCTCGGGGCCCTCTGGAAACACCATATATTTT. It translates to CASSSGPSGNTIYF.